This T cell receptor (beta chain) is drawn from a study of cytomegalovirus exposure and HLA in healthy donors. Findings and limits, study-wide: TCR beta chain V- and J-gene trimming was linked, in a later analysis, to a missense variant in DCLRE1C. Several top significant clusters appeared, in a later analysis, to be linked to common viral pathogens. TRBV6-2, TRBV6-3 and other indistinguishable V segments were excluded.

The PCR had 60 Vbeta and 13 Jbeta primers. TCRdb's table, derived via immunoSEQ multiplex PCR, lists solely in-frame clones and lacks some. The sample has around 91,000 clones; over 60% are singletons. From germline, CDR1 is MDHEN and CDR2 SYDVKM. The CDR3 contains 16 residues. V lost 5 bases and J lost 7; bases outside the gene matches: 11. This clone occurred many times. The antigen is unknown. The sequence came from a woman in her forties in good health and CMV-seropositive. The chain recombines TRBV28 with TRBJ1-1, with 12 bases that match TRBD1. The sequenced sample was PBMCs. In nucleotides, the CDR3 is TGTGCCAGCAGTAACCGGGACAGGGGGCTTTCCGTTGAAGCTTTCTTT. Its translation is CASSNRDRGLSVEAFF.